These T cell receptor beta chains were read from a single sample in a study of response to subunit inactivated influenza vaccine. One entry per CDR3 protein results from TCRdb running MiXCR on the RT-PCR reads. Of just under 550,000 distinct CDR3 sequences in the sample, 20% to 25% are singletons; the top ten hold around 2.8%. The data were also submitted as part of a second study, on T cells expressing NK-cell markers.

The starting material was CD4+ T cells sorted from PBMCs, obtained 11 to 12 days after vaccination. These TCRs come from a man aged 50 to 59 who received an inactivated influenza vaccine. Both conserved end residues are part of each CDR3. A D gene is named only where the DNA matches it firmly. Some rows have no size entry. The others give once, few or many, or a class for an expanded clone.

>TRBV24-1|.|TRBD1|TRBJ2-1
TGTGCCACCAGTGATATGGTGGGGACAGGGAGTGTAAGTGAGCAGTTCTTC
CATSDMVGTGSVSEQFF
>TRBV6-2/TRBV6-3|few|.|TRBJ2-7
TGTGCCAGCAGTACGCCCGGGACAAGTTTTGTTCAGTACTTC
CASSTPGTSFVQYF
>TRBV7-2|few|.|TRBJ2-1
TGTGCCAGCAGCTTAGGGGACTCTCGCTACAATGAGCAGTTCTTC
CASSLGDSRYNEQFF
>TRBV28|.|TRBD2|TRBJ2-7
TGTGCCAGCAGTTCGATTAGCGGGAGAGCCTTCGAGCAGTACTTC
CASSSISGRAFEQYF
>TRBV20-1|few|TRBD2|TRBJ2-7
TGCAGTGCTATATCGGGGGGGACCTACGAGCAGTACTTC
CSAISGGTYEQYF
>TRBV18|few|.|TRBJ2-7
TGTGCCAGCTCACGGGTAGGCAGGGTGGAAGAGCAGTACTTC
CASSRVGRVEEQYF
>TRBV21-1|.|.|TRBJ2-1
TGTGCCAGCAGGCCCGGGGCCCCAGCCGCCAATGAGCAGTTCTTC
CASRPGAPAANEQFF
>TRBV15|.|.|TRBJ2-5
TGTGCCACCAGCACTGTCTGGACAGCAGTAGGGGGGACCCAGTACTTC
CATSTVWTAVGGTQYF
>TRBV7-2|few|TRBD2|TRBJ2-5
TGTGCCAGCAGCCTTAATAGCGGAGGCGGGGGGGAGACCCAGTACTTC
CASSLNSGGGGETQYF
>TRBV3-1|.|.|TRBJ2-7
TGTGCCAGCAGCCAAGTATTATTAAGGAGGTCTTCTAGATCCGAGCAGTACTTC
CASSQVLLRRSSRSEQYF
>TRBV5-1|.|TRBD1|TRBJ2-1
TGCGCCAGCAGCTTAGGGACAGGGATCGTCAATGAGCAGTTCTTC
CASSLGTGIVNEQFF
>TRBV6-2/TRBV6-3|.|.|TRBJ2-1
TGTGCCAGCAGTTACTCGCAGGGGAAGGGGCTACGCAATGAGCAGTTCTTC
CASSYSQGKGLRNEQFF
>TRBV11-2|few|.|TRBJ2-4
TGTGCCAGCAGTTGGGGAAGTCCGTTACTAGCCAAAAACATTCAGTACTTC
CASSWGSPLLAKNIQYF
>TRBV4-3|few|.|TRBJ1-4
TGCGCCAGCAGCCAAGGACAGTCAACTAATGAAAAACTGTTTTTT
CASSQGQSTNEKLFF
>TRBV18|.|.|TRBJ1-4
TGTGCCAGCTCACGCCTTGGGGACGCAACTAATGGAAAACTGTTTTTT
CASSRLGDATNGKLFF
>TRBV29-1|.|TRBD2|TRBJ2-1
TGCAGCGTTGCCGGGACTAGCGGGAGTTCTTTCCGTGAGCAGTTCTTC
CSVAGTSGSSFREQFF
>TRBV4-2|few|.|TRBJ1-1
TGTGCCAGCAGCCATCCCCAGATTCTGAACACTGAAGCTTTCTTT
CASSHPQILNTEAFF
>TRBV28|.|TRBD2|TRBJ2-7
TGTGCCAGCAGTATATTGGCGGGAGTAAGTGAGCAGTACTTC
CASSILAGVSEQYF
>TRBV20-1|.|.|TRBJ2-7
TGCAGTGCTAGTTCGCCCCGAGTTACCTACGAGCAGTACTTC
CSASSPRVTYEQYF